The 8 T cell receptor beta chains given below trace back to one sample, sequenced in a study of vaccination and CD4 T cells after COVID-19. What these receptors recognize is not known. Cultured CD4+ T-cell DNA underwent Oncomine TCR Beta short-read sequencing. Once CD4+ T cells had been cultured, genomic DNA was extracted from them. TCRdb ran MiXCR on the PCR reads and lists one entry per CDR3 protein. Here the sample spans fewer than 9,500 distinct CDR3 sequences, 30% to 35% being singletons. The sample's treatment: roughly nine-day PBMC culture with coronavirus spike peptide pools or control peptides (ViraFEST assay). The unexposed donor provided CD4+ T cells, which were taken before the COVID-19 pandemic (2011-2018). Sequenced sample: CD4+ T cells from blood, cultured in vitro. These receptors were obtained from a human donor in good health.

The V gene is TRBV7-9, the J gene TRBJ2-5; no definite D call. The V end was cut by 1 base, the J end by 6 bases, with 6 bases between. Germline V gene lookup returns CDR1 SEHNR and CDR2 FQNEAQ (reference sequence). The CDR3 runs to 12 residues. As DNA, the CDR3 is TGTGCCAGCAGCTTAGGCCGGCAGACCCAGTACTTC. As protein: CASSLGRQTQYF.

The V call is TRBV20-1, the J call TRBJ2-1; TRBD2 matches 7 bases. CDR1 DFQATT and CDR2 SNEGSKA come from the germline V gene (reference sequence). Trimming took 2 bases from V and 4 from J; bases not matched to a gene: 5. This CDR3 spans 14 amino acids. CDR3 region: CSARRREWYNEQFF. CDR3 DNA sequence: TGCAGTGCTAGACGGCGGGAGTGGTACAATGAGCAGTTCTTC.

The chain links TRBV20-1 to TRBJ2-2, with D perhaps TRBD2 (6 bases). Trimming pared 2 bases from V and 8 bases from J, leaving 12 bases between. This CDR3 contains 13 residues. Germline V gene data show CDR1 as DFQATT and CDR2 as SNEGSKA (reference sequence). The CDR3 region is CSARNGGIGELFF. The DNA of the CDR3 is TGCAGTGCTAGAAACGGAGGGATAGGGGAGCTGTTTTTT.

The V and J genes are TRBV30 and TRBJ1-1, with D hard to call. This CDR3 contains 11 residues. CDR1 GTSNPN and CDR2 SVGIG come from the germline V gene (reference sequence). Between the trimmed V and J ends, which lost 0 bases and 7 bases, there was a span of 6 bases. The chain's CDR3 is CAWSVRIEAFF. In nucleotides, the CDR3 is TGTGCCTGGAGTGTCCGGATTGAAGCTTTCTTT.

V gene TRBV4-1 combines with J gene TRBJ2-7; the match to TRBD2 covers 7 bases. Germline lookup yields CDR1 MGHRA and CDR2 YSYEKL. The junction had 11 bases not matched to a gene; V was cut back by 0 bases and J by 0 bases. This CDR3 contains 18 residues. CDR3 nucleotides: TGCGCCAGCAGCCAAGATAGGGACCTAGCGGACGGCTCCTACGAGCAGTACTTC. It translates to CASSQDRDLADGSYEQYF.

This clonotype is labeled medium-sized. This sequence joins TRBV15 and TRBJ1-2; D is undetermined. This CDR3 is 14 amino acids long. Germline V CDR1 and CDR2: LNHNV, YYDKDF (reference sequence). V lost 1 base and J lost 2, with 8 bases in between. CDR3 amino acids: CATSRVPGNYGYTF. DNA for the CDR3: TGTGCCACCAGCAGAGTTCCAGGAAACTATGGCTACACCTTC.

The V call is TRBV15, the J call TRBJ2-3; a possible D gene is TRBD2 (6 bases). The germline V and J ends were trimmed by 3 bases and 2 bases, with 12 bases remaining between them. Germline-derived CDR1 and CDR2 are LNHNV and YYDKDF (reference sequence). The CDR3 totals 15 residues. The CDR3 reads CATSRGLLPTDTQYF. The CDR3 DNA reads as TGTGCCACCAGCAGGGGACTCCTCCCCACAGATACGCAGTATTTT.

The chain carries TRBV2 and TRBJ2-7; 8 bases match TRBD1. Per the germline V gene, CDR1 is SNHLY and CDR2 is FYNNEI. V gave up 6 bases and J gave up 1 base; unmatched junction bases: 8. This CDR3 is 15 amino acids long. CDR3 in amino acids: CASSGDRLGSYEQYF. The CDR3 DNA is TGTGCCAGCAGCGGGGACAGGTTGGGGTCCTACGAGCAGTACTTC.